Below are 5 T cell receptor beta chains sequenced from a single sample in a study of technical replicates of blood from several donors. Profiling relied on immunoSEQ multiplex PCR, and the TCRdb table lists in-frame clones only, not all of them. In the table there are 74,000 or so clones, around nine tenths of which are singletons. The sequenced sample consisted of T cells isolated from PBMCs. Source of these receptors: a human donor in good health.

The V and J genes are TRBV7-8 and TRBJ1-4; no firm D call. This CDR3 spans 13 amino acids. From germline, CDR1 is SGHVS and CDR2 FQNEAQ. Trimming took off 2 bases at V and 5 bases at J, with 6 bases between the two ends. CDR3: CASSLQINEKLFF. DNA for the CDR3: TGTGCCAGCAGCTTACAGATCAATGAAAAACTGTTTTTT.

In DNA, the CDR3 is TGTGCCAGCTCACCCGACAGGACTCGAGGCTATGGCTACACCTTC. This encodes CASSPDRTRGYGYTF. The chain combines TRBV18 with TRBJ1-2, with D maybe TRBD1 (6 bases). The germline V gene has CDR1 KGHSH and CDR2 LQKENI. The CDR3 spans 15 residues. V shed 3 bases and J shed 4 bases, with 15 bases lying between them. Supplemented by reference TRBV18 and TRBJ1-2, the full variable domain reads NAGVMQNPRHLVRRRGQEARLRCSPMKGHSHVYWYRQLPEEGLKFMVYLQKENIIDESGMPKERFSAEFPKEGPSILRIQQVVRGDSAAYFCASSPDRTRGYGYTFGSGTRLTVV.

This chain connects TRBV19 to TRBJ2-5; tentatively, D is TRBD1 (6 bases). The ends were cut back, 5 bases at V and 1 base at J, with 8 bases in the middle. This CDR3 comprises 13 residues. CDR1 and CDR2 (germline): LNHDA, SQIVND (reference sequence). Written as DNA, the CDR3 is TGTGCCAGTAGTTTGGACAGCCAAGAGACCCAGTACTTC. The encoded protein is CASSLDSQETQYF.

The genes are TRBV28 and TRBJ2-3, with D tentatively TRBD2 (6 bases). Deletions cut 1 base from V and 4 bases from J, with 12 bases between. Germline CDR1 is MDHEN and CDR2 is SYDVKM. The CDR3 is 15 residues long. CDR3 sequence: CASSLLAVGSDTQYF. The CDR3 DNA is TGTGCCAGCAGTTTATTAGCGGTGGGGTCAGATACGCAGTATTTT.

The J gene is TRBJ2-1, the V gene TRBV6-4, with a weak D call TRBD1 (5 bases). The CDR3 spans 15 residues. Germline-derived CDR1 and CDR2 are MRHNA and SNTAGT. Trimming took 2 bases from V and 4 from J, leaving 12 bases between them. CDR3 DNA: TGTGCCAGCAGTGACGCAGGGAAGTCATACAATGAGCAGTTCTTC. Translated, it gives CASSDAGKSYNEQFF.